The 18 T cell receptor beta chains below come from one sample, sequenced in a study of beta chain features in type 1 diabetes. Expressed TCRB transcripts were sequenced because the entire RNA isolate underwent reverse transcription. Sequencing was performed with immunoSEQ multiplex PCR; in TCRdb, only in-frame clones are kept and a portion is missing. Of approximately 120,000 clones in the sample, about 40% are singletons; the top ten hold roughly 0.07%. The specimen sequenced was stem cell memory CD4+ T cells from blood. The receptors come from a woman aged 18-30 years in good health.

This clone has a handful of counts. CDR3: CASSSGQANQPQHF. The CDR3 nucleotides are TGTGCCAGCAGTTCGGGACAAGCCAATCAGCCCCAGCATTTT. V is TRBV28 and J is TRBJ1-5; TRBD1 is a possible D gene (6 bases). V was shortened by 4 bases and J by 3 bases, with 10 bases between the two germline ends. Germline V gene sequence: CDR1 MDHEN, CDR2 SYDVKM. CDR3 length: 14 amino acids.

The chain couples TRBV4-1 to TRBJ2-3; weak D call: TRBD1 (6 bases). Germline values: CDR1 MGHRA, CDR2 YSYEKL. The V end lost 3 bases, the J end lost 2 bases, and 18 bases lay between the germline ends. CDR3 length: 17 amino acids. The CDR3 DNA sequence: TGCGCCAGCAGCCAGCCTCATGACAGGAGGCCCACAGATACGCAGTATTTT. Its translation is CASSQPHDRRPTDTQYF.

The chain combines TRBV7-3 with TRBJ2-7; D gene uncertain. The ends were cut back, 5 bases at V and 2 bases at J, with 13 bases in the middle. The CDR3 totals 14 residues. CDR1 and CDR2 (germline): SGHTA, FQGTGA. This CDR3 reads CASSPSWAPYEQYF. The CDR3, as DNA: TGTGCCAGCAGCCCCTCCTGGGCCCCCTACGAGCAGTACTTC.

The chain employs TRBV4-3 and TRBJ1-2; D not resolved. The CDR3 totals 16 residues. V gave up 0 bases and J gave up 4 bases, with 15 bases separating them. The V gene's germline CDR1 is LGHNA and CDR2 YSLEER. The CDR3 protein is CASSQDMGSGSYGYTF. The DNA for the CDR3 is TGCGCCAGCAGCCAAGATATGGGGTCGGGGAGCTATGGCTACACCTTC.

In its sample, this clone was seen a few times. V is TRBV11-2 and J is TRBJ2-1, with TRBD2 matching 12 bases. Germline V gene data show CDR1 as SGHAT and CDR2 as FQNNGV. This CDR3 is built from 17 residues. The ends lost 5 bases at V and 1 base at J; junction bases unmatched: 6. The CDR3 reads CASSITGLAGSYNEQFF. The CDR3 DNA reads TGTGCCAGCAGCATAACCGGACTAGCGGGATCCTACAATGAGCAGTTCTTC.

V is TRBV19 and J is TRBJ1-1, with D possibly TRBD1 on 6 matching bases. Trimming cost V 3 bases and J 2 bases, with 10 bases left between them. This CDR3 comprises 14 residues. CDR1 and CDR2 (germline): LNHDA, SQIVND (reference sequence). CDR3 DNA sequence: TGTGCCAGTAGTATCAGGGGCGCAAACACTGAAGCTTTCTTT. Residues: CASSIRGANTEAFF.

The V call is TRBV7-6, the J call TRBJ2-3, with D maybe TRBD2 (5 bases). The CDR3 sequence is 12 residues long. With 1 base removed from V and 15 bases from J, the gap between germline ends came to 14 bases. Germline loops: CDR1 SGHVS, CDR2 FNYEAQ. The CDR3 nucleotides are TGTGCCAGCAGCTTAGAGCCTAGCTGGCAATATTTT. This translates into CASSLEPSWQYF.

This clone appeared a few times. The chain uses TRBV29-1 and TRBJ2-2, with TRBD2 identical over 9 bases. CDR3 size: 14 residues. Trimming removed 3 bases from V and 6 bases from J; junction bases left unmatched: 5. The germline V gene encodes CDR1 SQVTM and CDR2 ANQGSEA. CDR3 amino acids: CSVDWREGPGELFF. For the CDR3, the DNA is TGCAGCGTTGATTGGCGGGAGGGCCCCGGGGAGCTGTTTTTT.

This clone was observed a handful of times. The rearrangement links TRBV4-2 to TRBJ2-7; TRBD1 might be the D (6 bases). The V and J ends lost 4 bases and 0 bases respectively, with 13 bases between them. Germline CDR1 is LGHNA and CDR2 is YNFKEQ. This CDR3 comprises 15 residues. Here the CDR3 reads CASSPGQLYSYEQYF. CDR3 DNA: TGTGCCAGCAGCCCCGGACAGCTTTACTCCTACGAGCAGTACTTC.

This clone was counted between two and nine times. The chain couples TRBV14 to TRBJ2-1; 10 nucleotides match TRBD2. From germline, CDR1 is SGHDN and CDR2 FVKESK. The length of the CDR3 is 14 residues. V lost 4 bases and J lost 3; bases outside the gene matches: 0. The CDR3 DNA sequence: TGTGCCAGCAGCCGGACTAGCGGCTACAATGAGCAGTTCTTC. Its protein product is CASSRTSGYNEQFF.

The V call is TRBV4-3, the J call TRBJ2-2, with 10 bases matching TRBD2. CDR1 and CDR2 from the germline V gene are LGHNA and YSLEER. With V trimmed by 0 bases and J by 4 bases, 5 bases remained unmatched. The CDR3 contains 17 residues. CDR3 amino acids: CASSQDRRTSGTGELFF. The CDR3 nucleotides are TGCGCCAGCAGCCAAGATCGGAGGACTAGCGGCACCGGGGAGCTGTTTTTT.

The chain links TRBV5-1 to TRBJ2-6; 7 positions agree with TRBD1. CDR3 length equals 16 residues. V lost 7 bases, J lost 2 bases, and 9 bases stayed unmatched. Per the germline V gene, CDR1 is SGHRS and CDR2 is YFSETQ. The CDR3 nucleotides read TGCGCCAGCGCGGAATCGACAGGGACTGGGGCCAACGTCCTGACTTTC. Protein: CASAESTGTGANVLTF.

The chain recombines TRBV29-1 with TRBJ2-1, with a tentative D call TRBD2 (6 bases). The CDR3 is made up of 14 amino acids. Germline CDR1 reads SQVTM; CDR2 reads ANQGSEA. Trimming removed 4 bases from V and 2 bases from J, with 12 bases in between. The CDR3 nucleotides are TGCAGCGTTGCCCGCGGGAACACCTACAATGAGCAGTTCTTC. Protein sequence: CSVARGNTYNEQFF.

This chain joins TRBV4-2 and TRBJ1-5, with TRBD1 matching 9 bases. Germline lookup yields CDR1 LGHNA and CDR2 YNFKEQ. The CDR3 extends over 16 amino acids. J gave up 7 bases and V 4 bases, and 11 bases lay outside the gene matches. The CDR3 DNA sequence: TGTGCCAGCAGCCGAGCCGGGACAGGGTCAAACCAGCCCCAGCATTTT. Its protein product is CASSRAGTGSNQPQHF.

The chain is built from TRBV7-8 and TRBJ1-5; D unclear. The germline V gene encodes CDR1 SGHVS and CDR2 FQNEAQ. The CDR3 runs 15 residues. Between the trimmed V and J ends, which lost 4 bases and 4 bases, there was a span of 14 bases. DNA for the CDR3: TGTGCCAGCAGCTCAGACGAGAGGCGAAATCAGCCCCAGCATTTT. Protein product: CASSSDERRNQPQHF.

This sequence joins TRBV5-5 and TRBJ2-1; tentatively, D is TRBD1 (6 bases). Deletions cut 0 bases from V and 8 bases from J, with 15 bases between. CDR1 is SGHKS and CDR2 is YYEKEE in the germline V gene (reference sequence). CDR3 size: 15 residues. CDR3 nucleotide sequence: TGTGCCAGCAGCTTGGCGACAGGACTCGGGGATGAGCAGTTCTTC. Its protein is CASSLATGLGDEQFF.

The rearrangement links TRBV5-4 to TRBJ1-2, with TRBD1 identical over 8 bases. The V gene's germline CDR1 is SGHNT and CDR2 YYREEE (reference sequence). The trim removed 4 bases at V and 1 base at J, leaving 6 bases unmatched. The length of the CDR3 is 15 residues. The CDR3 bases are TGTGCCAGCAGCGCCCAACAGGGGGGTAACTATGGCTACACCTTC. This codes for CASSAQQGGNYGYTF.

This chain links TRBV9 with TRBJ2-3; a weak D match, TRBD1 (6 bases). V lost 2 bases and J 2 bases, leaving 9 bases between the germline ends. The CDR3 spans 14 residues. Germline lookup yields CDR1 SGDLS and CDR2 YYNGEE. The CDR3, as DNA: TGTGCCAGCAGCGTCAGGGGATACACAGATACGCAGTATTTT. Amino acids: CASSVRGYTDTQYF.